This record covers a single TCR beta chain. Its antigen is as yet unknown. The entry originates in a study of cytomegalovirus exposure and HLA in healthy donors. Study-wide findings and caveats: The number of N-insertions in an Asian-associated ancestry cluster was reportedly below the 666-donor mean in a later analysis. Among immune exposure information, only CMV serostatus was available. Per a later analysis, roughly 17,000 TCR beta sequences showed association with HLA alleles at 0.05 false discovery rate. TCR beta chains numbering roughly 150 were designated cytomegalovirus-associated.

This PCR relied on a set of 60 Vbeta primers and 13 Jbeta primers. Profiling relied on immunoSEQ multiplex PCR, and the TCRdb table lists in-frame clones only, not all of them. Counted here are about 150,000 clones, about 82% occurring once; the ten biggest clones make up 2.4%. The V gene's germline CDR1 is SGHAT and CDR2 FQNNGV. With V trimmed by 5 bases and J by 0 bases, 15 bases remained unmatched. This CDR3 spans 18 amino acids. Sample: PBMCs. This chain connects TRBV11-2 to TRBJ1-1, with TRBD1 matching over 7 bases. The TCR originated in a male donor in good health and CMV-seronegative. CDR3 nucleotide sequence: TGTGCCAGCAGCCCGGTTCGGACAGGAATTCCCATGAACACTGAAGCTTTCTTT. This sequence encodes CASSPVRTGIPMNTEAFF.